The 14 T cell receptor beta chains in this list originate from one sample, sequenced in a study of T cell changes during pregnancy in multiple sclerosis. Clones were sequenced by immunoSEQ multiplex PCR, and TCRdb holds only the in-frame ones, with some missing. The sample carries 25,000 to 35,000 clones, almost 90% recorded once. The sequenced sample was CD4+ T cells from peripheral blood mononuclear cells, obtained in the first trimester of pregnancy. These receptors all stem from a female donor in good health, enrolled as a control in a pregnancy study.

CDR3 in amino acids: CASSHRNRGTEAFF. The CDR3 coding sequence is TGCGCCAGCAGCCACCGAAACAGGGGGACTGAAGCTTTCTTT. The J gene is TRBJ1-1, the V gene TRBV4-3, with 8 bases identical to TRBD1. Germline loops: CDR1 LGHNA, CDR2 YSLEER. This CDR3 spans 14 amino acids. Trimming at V came to 3 bases and at J to 5 bases, leaving 5 bases not matched to a gene.

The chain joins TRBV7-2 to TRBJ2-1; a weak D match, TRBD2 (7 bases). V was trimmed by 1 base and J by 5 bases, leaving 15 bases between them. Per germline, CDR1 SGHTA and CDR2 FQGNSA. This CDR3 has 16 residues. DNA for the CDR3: TGTGCCAGCAGCTTAGTCTGGGGGGGGGCCCACAATGAGCAGTTCTTC. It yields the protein CASSLVWGGAHNEQFF.

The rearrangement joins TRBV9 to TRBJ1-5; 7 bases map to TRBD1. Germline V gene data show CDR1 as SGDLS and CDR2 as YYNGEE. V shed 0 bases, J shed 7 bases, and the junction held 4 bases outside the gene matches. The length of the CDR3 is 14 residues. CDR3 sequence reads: CASSVDRGDQPQHF. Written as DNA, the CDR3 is TGTGCCAGCAGCGTAGACAGGGGCGACCAGCCCCAGCATTTT.

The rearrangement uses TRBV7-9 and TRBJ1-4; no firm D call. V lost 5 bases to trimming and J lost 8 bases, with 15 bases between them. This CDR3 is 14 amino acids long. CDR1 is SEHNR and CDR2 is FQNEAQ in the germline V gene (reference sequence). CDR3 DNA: TGTGCCAGCAGCGCTCTTAAGGGAGCAGAAAAACTGTTTTTT. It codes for CASSALKGAEKLFF.

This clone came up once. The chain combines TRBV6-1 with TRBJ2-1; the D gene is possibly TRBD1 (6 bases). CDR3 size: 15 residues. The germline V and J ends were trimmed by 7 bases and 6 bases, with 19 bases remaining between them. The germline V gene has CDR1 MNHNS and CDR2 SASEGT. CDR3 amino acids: CASTSGGQGSNEQFF. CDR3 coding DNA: TGTGCCAGCACTTCGGGCGGCCAGGGGAGCAATGAGCAGTTCTTC.

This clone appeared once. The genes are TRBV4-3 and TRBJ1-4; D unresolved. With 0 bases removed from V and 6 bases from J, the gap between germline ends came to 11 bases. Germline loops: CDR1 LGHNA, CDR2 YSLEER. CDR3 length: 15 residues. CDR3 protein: CASSQDALYDEKLFF. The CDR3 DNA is TGCGCCAGCAGCCAAGATGCACTGTACGATGAAAAACTGTTTTTT.

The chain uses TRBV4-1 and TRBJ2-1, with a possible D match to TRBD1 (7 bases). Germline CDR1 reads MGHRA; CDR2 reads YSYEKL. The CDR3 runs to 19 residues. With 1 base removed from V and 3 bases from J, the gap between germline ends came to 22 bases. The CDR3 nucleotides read TGCGCCAGCAGCCAAGCTATCTGGCCCAGGGGGGCCTACTACAATGAGCAGTTCTTC. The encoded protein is CASSQAIWPRGAYYNEQFF.

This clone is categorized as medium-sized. The CDR3 here is CASSSPGQHSYEQYF. The CDR3 region has the DNA TGTGCCAGTAGTTCTCCGGGACAGCACTCCTACGAGCAGTACTTC. The chain carries TRBV19 and TRBJ2-7; 7 bases line up with TRBD1. The germline CDR1 and CDR2 sequences are LNHDA and SQIVND (reference sequence). V lost 5 bases, J lost 0 bases, and 7 bases stayed unmatched. This CDR3 has 15 amino acids. The whole variable domain, remainder taken from reference TRBV19 and TRBJ2-7, is DGGITQSPKYLFRKEGQNVTLSCEQNLNHDAMYWYRQDPGQGLRLIYYSQIVNDFQKGDIAEGYSVSREKKESFPLTVTSAQKNPTAFYLCASSSPGQHSYEQYFGPGTRLTVT.

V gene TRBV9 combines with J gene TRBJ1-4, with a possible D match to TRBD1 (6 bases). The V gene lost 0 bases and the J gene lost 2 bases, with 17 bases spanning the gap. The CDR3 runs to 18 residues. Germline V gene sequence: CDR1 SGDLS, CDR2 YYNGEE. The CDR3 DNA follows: TGTGCCAGCAGCGTAGGTTTGAAGGGGGTGGCCACTAATGAAAAACTGTTTTTT. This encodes CASSVGLKGVATNEKLFF.

This CDR3 is CASSAGGTYYNEQFF. For the CDR3, the DNA is TGTGCCAGCTCCGCGGGGGGCACCTACTACAATGAGCAGTTCTTC. The chain has TRBV18 and TRBJ2-1, with TRBD2 identical over 8 bases. This CDR3 contains 15 residues. Germline CDR1 and CDR2: KGHSH and LQKENI. V shed 6 bases, J shed 3 bases, and the junction held 7 bases outside the gene matches.

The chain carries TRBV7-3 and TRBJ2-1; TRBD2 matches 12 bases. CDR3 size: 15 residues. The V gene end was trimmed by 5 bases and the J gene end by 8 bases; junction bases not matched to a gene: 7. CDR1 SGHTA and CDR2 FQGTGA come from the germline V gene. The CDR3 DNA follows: TGTGCCAGCAGCCTTGGACTAGCGGGGTACTATGAGCAGTTCTTC. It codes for CASSLGLAGYYEQFF. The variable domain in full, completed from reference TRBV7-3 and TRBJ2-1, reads GAGVSQTPSNKVTEKGKYVELRCDPISGHTALYWYRQSLGQGPEFLIYFQGTGAADDSGLPNDRFFAVRPEGSVSTLKIQRTERGDSAVYLCASSLGLAGYYEQFFGPGTRLTVL.

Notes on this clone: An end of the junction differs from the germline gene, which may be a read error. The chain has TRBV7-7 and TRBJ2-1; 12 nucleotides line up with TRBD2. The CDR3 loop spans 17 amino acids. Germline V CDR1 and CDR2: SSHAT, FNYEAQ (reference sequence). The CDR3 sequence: CASSLLPGTSGYNEQFF. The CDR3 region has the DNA TGTGCTAGCAGCTTATTACCCGGGACTAGCGGGTACAATGAGCAGTTCTTC.

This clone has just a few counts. DNA for the CDR3: TGTGCCACCGGACAGGGCACTGAAGCTTTCTTT. As protein: CATGQGTEAFF. This chain connects TRBV2 to TRBJ1-1; 8 bases fit TRBD1. V shed 10 bases, J shed 4 bases, and the junction held 2 bases outside the gene matches. The CDR3 loop spans 11 amino acids. Per the germline V gene, CDR1 is SNHLY and CDR2 is FYNNEI.

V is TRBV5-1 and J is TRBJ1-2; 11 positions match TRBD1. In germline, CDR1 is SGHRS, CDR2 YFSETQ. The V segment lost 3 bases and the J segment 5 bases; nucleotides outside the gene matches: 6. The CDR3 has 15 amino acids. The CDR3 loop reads CASSSDRGRGYGYTF. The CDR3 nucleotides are TGCGCCAGCAGCTCGGACAGGGGGCGCGGTTATGGCTACACCTTC.